A selection of T cell receptor beta chains follows, all from one sample in a study of early T cells in non-severe SARS-CoV-2 infection. TCRdb processed the 5' RACE reads anew with MiXCR; each CDR3 protein has one entry. This table holds tens of thousands of distinct CDR3 sequences, 10% found once. Here the sequenced sample was whole blood, taken at baseline. Source of these receptors: an adult who was a healthcare worker with PCR-confirmed SARS-CoV-2 infection or an uninfected control (not recorded which). Each CDR3 is given with its conserved first and last residue. D genes are given only for firm matches. Some rows mark clone size as missing; the rest say once, few, many or name a class of expanded clone.

D,V,size,J,DNA,CDR3
NA,TRBV4-3,NA,TRBJ1-6,TGCGCCAGCAGCCAAGTACAGGACGTTAATTCACCCCTCCACTTT,CASSQVQDVNSPLHF
NA,TRBV7-9,few,TRBJ1-1,TGTGCCAGCAAAGATGGTAGCACTGAAGCTTTCTTT,CASKDGSTEAFF
NA,TRBV5-1,NA,TRBJ1-2,TGCGCCAGCAGCTTACAACCGAGACAGGAAAGTGGCTACACCTTC,CASSLQPRQESGYTF
NA,TRBV9,once,TRBJ1-6,TGTGCCAGCAGCGTAGCGGAGGACTATAATTCACCCCTCCACTTT,CASSVAEDYNSPLHF
NA,TRBV12-3/TRBV12-4,few,TRBJ1-1,TGTGCCAGCAGTTTGCTTACCGGGACAGAAGCTTTCTTT,CASSLLTGTEAFF
NA,TRBV4-3,NA,TRBJ1-5,TGCGCCAGCAGCCAAGTAGGGAAAAATCAGCCCCAGCATTTT,CASSQVGKNQPQHF
NA,TRBV5-1,few,TRBJ2-2,TGCGCCAGCAGCTTGGCCGTAAACACCGGGGAGCTGTTTTTT,CASSLAVNTGELFF
NA,TRBV6-1,NA,TRBJ2-4,TGTGCCAGCAGTGATTGGTTGAGGAAGGACATTCAGTACTTC,CASSDWLRKDIQYF
TRBD1,TRBV5-1,few,TRBJ1-1,TGCGCCAGCAGCTCGGACAGGTGGGCTGAAGCTTTCTTT,CASSSDRWAEAFF
NA,TRBV4-3,NA,TRBJ1-2,TGCGCCAGCAGCCAAGATCGAGGGGAGGGAGGCTACACCTTC,CASSQDRGEGGYTF
NA,TRBV3-1,few,TRBJ1-1,TGTGCCAGCTCTTTACGGTCGGACACTGAAGCTTTCTTT,CASSLRSDTEAFF
NA,TRBV24-1,NA,TRBJ1-6,TGTGCCACCAGTGATTTGTTGGGGGGCGTAAAGTCACCCCTCCACTTT,CATSDLLGGVKSPLHF
NA,TRBV20-1,NA,TRBJ2-4,TGCAGTGCTAGGCCCCTAGAGGTCGACAACATTCAGTACTTC,CSARPLEVDNIQYF
NA,TRBV6-2/TRBV6-3,few,TRBJ2-5,TGTGCCAGCAGCTCTTATACCCAAGAGACCCAGTACTTC,CASSSYTQETQYF
NA,TRBV7-2,NA,TRBJ1-2,TGTGCCAGCAGCTTATACAGGGCGGAAAACTATGGCTACACCTTC,CASSLYRAENYGYTF
NA,TRBV20-1,NA,TRBJ2-3,TGCAGTGCTCCGGGGGTTGATACGCAGTATTTT,CSAPGVDTQYF
NA,TRBV7-2,NA,TRBJ2-7,TGTGCCAGCAGCCAGCAAGGGAGCTCCTACGAGCAGTACTTC,CASSQQGSSYEQYF
TRBD1,TRBV19,NA,TRBJ1-6,TGTGCCAGTACTCCCCGGACAGGGGATTCACCCCTCCACTTT,CASTPRTGDSPLHF
NA,TRBV6-2/TRBV6-3,NA,TRBJ2-1,TGTGCTACGAGCCAGGGCGTCTCTCCCAATGAGCAGTTCTTC,CATSQGVSPNEQFF
NA,TRBV7-6,many,TRBJ2-5,TGTGCCAGCAGCTTAGTTGGTAGGGAGCAAGAGACCCAGTACTTC,CASSLVGREQETQYF
NA,TRBV5-4,NA,TRBJ2-7,TGTGCCAGCACAGGACGGACAGGTACTAGCCCCTACGAGCAGTACTTC,CASTGRTGTSPYEQYF
NA,TRBV9,NA,TRBJ2-3,TGTGCCAGCAGCGCGGACGCGCGCACAGATACGCAGTATTTT,CASSADARTDTQYF
NA,TRBV5-5,NA,TRBJ2-6,TGTGCCAGCAGCTTGTTTGGCACCCTCTCTGGGGCCAACGTCCTGACTTTC,CASSLFGTLSGANVLTF
TRBD2,TRBV4-3,many,TRBJ2-3,TGCGCCAGCACCCAAGCGGGGTCAGATACGCAGTATTTT,CASTQAGSDTQYF
TRBD2,TRBV20-1,NA,TRBJ2-2,TGCAGTGCTAGGGTCCGGGCTAGCGGAGGGGAGCTGTTTTTT,CSARVRASGGELFF
TRBD2,TRBV7-3,many,TRBJ2-3,TGTGCCAGCAGCCCCGGGCGGACTAGCGGGGGGAAGGATACGCAGTATTTT,CASSPGRTSGGKDTQYF